What follows is one TCR beta chain and its context. Which antigen it targets is not known. One base away there is no much larger clone; base qualities are not given. Per the germline V gene, MGHDK is the CDR1 and SYGVNS is the CDR2. V gives up 5 bases and J gives up 4 bases, and the segment between their germline ends measures 9 bases. Its CDR3 holds 12 amino acids, cysteine through phenylalanine. Just the 36-base CDR3 DNA is kept, in frame starting at base 1. The data are from a study of blood T cell repertoires in COVID-19 (TCRdb year 2020). For the wider study: The collaborator samples originated in the United States, Italy and Spain and spanned the acute and convalescent phases of COVID-19. The material from the prospective study consisted of cDNA or gDNA derived from T cells, B-cell-depleted T cells, or PBMCs. Subjects who had been exposed to COVID-19, were actively infected with it, or had recovered from it provided the deeply sampled blood TCRbeta repertoires that made up the dataset. A freely available public database, intended as a resource for researchers studying the immune response to SARS-CoV-2, is where the repertoires were released. Samples were obtained from the ongoing ImmuneRACE study (first 160 participants) and from about 1,300 subjects provided by 6 global collaborators. Nearly every sample came with metadata listing a de-identified subject ID, COVID-19 status, age in years and sex. Where available, HLA class I and class II types were obtained from metadata supplied by the sample provider rather than from assay-based typing. Beyond this particular receptor, the publication reports: Clinical and demographic metadata were provided uncurated, with the amount varying by source and participant.

TCRbeta CDR3 regions were amplified from genomic DNA by means of the immunoSEQ Assay, a bias-controlled multiplex PCR. Regarding the original processing steps: The number of nucleated cells in each sample was estimated from the amplification of reference gene primers within the assay. Sequence reads were collapsed and filtered to measure the absolute abundance of every unique TCRbeta CDR3 rearrangement. For each sample, productive Simpson clonality was calculated as the square root of Simpson's diversity index over productive rearrangements. The immuneACCESS repertoire file appears here via TCRdb, limited to in-frame rearrangements. These files lack a portion of the clones; in checked studies, under half of the deficit traces to unresolved V genes, and the cause of the others is not known. V and J calls plus clone size are reproduced from that table; the DNA served to infer D and trimming. This sample holds about 170,000 clones; approximately 91% were observed only once. The top ten hold 0.7% to 0.9% of the sample.

Enrolling through a virtual design, the prospective study's participants ranged in age from about 18 to 89 years and lived across about two dozen United States geographic areas. In the prospective study, cohorts were assigned on the basis of participant-reported clinical history obtained from a screening survey and a study questionnaire. ImmuneRACE Cohort 3 recovered participants were defined by two consecutive negative NP/OP PCR tests, healthcare professional clearance, or symptom resolution. In the prospective study, mobile phlebotomists collected whole blood, serum and a nasopharyngeal or oropharyngeal swab from each participant. Additional blood draws and questionnaires over an approximately two-month period could optionally be provided by prospective study participants. Before DNA extraction, blood samples from the prospective study were shipped at room temperature or frozen.

The sequencing sample was made of PBMCs or T cells enriched from blood (not recorded which). Recombination joined TRBV25-1 with TRBJ2-7; perhaps TRBD1 is the D gene, with 5 bases matching. The sequence came from a woman between 18 and 29 years old who had recovered from COVID-19. The DNA is TGTGCCAGCAGTACCCAGGGTTACGAGCAGTACTTC. Its protein product is CASSTQGYEQYF.